This record covers a single TCR beta chain. Antigen specificity is unknown. The record originates from a study of T cell repertoires in cytomegalovirus infection. About the study: Researchers turned to recently identified HLA-C-restricted CMV epitopes as well as well-studied HLA-B-restricted ones. Evidence of both CMV infection and a matching HLA type came from public TCR beta signatures.

Trimming removed 1 base at V and 2 bases at J, with 6 bases between. Per the germline V gene, CDR1 is MDHEN and CDR2 is SYDVKM. This CDR3 is built from 13 residues. TCRdb re-called the reads with MiXCR, one entry per CDR3 protein. The data show 110,000 or so distinct CDR3 sequences, 30% seen once. Study results and caveats: HLA-C-restricted CMV-specific TCR beta clonotypes were dominant in the ex vivo response.

Sample: CD8+ T cells from cultured PBMCs, taken from culture after CMV antigen stimulation. The chain recombines TRBV28 with TRBJ2-7; no reliable D call. The receptor's source is a human donor in good health (CMV status not recorded). Some clones in this sample may be carry-over from other donors' samples. This CDR3 is CASSLSPTYEQYF. The CDR3 nucleotides are TGTGCCAGCAGTTTATCACCCACCTACGAGCAGTACTTC.